These 24 T cell receptor beta chains were all obtained from the same sample, sequenced in a study of T cells in Graves' hyperthyroidism and ophthalmopathy. Template material for amplifying TCR beta CDR3 regions consisted of RNA transcripts. TCR CDR3 underwent first-round RT-PCR with the HTBI primer set. TCRdb analysed the multiplex PCR reads with MiXCR anew, one entry per CDR3 protein. The sample includes 300,000 to 450,000 distinct CDR3 sequences, around 18% of them seen just once. Material for sequencing was blood. All receptors derive from a man between 18 and 35 years old with Graves' ophthalmopathy.

The rearrangement links TRBV4-2 to TRBJ2-1; 9 bases map to TRBD1. V shed 0 bases, J shed 5 bases, and the junction held 5 bases outside the gene matches. Germline loops: CDR1 LGHNA, CDR2 YNFKEQ. The CDR3 is 16 residues long. The CDR3 nucleotides are TGTGCCAGCAGCCAAGATCTAGGGGACAGGGACAATGAGCAGTTCTTC. Translation: CASSQDLGDRDNEQFF.

This chain uses TRBV24-1 with TRBJ2-3; TRBD2 might be the D (6 bases). Germline CDR1 KGHDR, CDR2 SFDVKD. This CDR3 is 16 amino acids long. Trimming stripped 1 base from V and 5 bases from J, with 15 bases between. The CDR3 bases are TGTGCCACCAGTGATTTTTGGCGGGGTGATGGAGATACGCAGTATTTT. Amino acids: CATSDFWRGDGDTQYF.

This clonotype was seen only a few times. V gene TRBV6-1 combines with J gene TRBJ1-1, with 8 positions matching TRBD1. This CDR3 is built from 17 residues. J was trimmed by 3 bases and V by 6 bases; bases with no gene match: 15. Germline V gene lookup returns CDR1 MNHNS and CDR2 SASEGT. CDR3 in amino acids: CASRGVSGGRSYTEAFF. The CDR3 DNA sequence: TGTGCCAGCAGGGGGGTCTCAGGGGGCCGAAGCTACACTGAAGCTTTCTTT.

This clonotype came up a few times. The gene calls are TRBV9 and TRBJ2-7; D perhaps matches TRBD1 (6 bases). The CDR3 spans 13 residues. Germline CDR1 SGDLS, CDR2 YYNGEE. Trimming left V 6 bases short and J 5 bases short, with 15 bases between. The CDR3 sequence: CASTLQGYDEQYF. CDR3 nucleotides: TGTGCCAGCACCCTACAGGGATACGACGAGCAGTACTTC.

At least ten counts were recorded for this clonotype. The CDR3 loop is CASSSGGNSNQPQHF. The CDR3 nucleotides are TGTGCCAGCAGCTCCGGGGGTAATAGCAATCAGCCCCAGCATTTT. The chain is built from TRBV12-3 or TRBV12-4 and TRBJ1-5; the D gene is possibly TRBD1 (5 bases). The V gene lost 6 bases and the J gene lost 0 bases, with 12 bases spanning the gap. This CDR3 is built from 15 residues.

This clonotype came up a few times. V gene TRBV5-5 combines with J gene TRBJ1-2; D unclear. The CDR3 sequence is 15 residues long. The ends were cut back, 4 bases at V and 2 bases at J, with 15 bases in the middle. CDR1 and CDR2 from the germline V gene are SGHKS and YYEKEE (reference sequence). CDR3: CASSAAQRENYGYTF. CDR3 DNA sequence: TGTGCCAGCAGCGCGGCTCAGCGGGAAAACTATGGCTACACCTTC.

At least ten counts were recorded for this clonotype. The genes are TRBV11-2 and TRBJ2-7, with a possible D match to TRBD2 (5 bases). The germline V gene has CDR1 SGHAT and CDR2 FQNNGV. CDR3 length: 16 residues. Trimming removed 1 base from V and 3 bases from J, with 16 bases in between. The CDR3 DNA reads TGTGCCAGCAGCTTAGTCGTAGTCACGGGGAGCTACGAGCAGTACTTC. As protein: CASSLVVVTGSYEQYF.

The chain links TRBV4-1 to TRBJ2-2; either TRBD1 or TRBD2 may fit D (5 bases each). V was cut by 4 bases and J by 1 base, with 13 bases left in between. Germline V CDR1 and CDR2: MGHRA, YSYEKL. The CDR3 is 16 amino acids. CDR3 DNA sequence: TGCGCCAGCAGCCCCCGGGACCGCCGGAACACCGGGGAGCTGTTTTTT. Protein: CASSPRDRRNTGELFF.

Comment on this clonotype: At one end the junction does not follow the germline gene, possibly because of a read error. This chain connects TRBV27 to TRBJ1-1; 7 positions agree with TRBD1. CDR1 and CDR2 (germline): MNHEY, SMNVEV (reference sequence). The CDR3 spans 14 residues. The CDR3 DNA follows: TGTGCCAGCAGTCTATCCCGACAGGGAAGCGAAGCTTTCTTT. Amino acids: CASSLSRQGSEAFF.

The rearrangement uses TRBV6-2 or TRBV6-3 and TRBJ1-3; D uncertain. V lost 2 bases, J lost 0 bases, and 2 bases lay in between. The germline V gene encodes CDR1 MNHEY and CDR2 SVGEGT. The CDR3 runs 13 residues. The chain's CDR3 is CASSYISGNTIYF. In DNA form, the CDR3 reads TGTGCCAGCAGTTACATCTCTGGAAACACCATATATTTT.

Concerning this clonotype: This may be a read error, as it is one base from a much larger clone. The chain is built from TRBV28 and TRBJ2-5; D may be TRBD1 (5 bases). This CDR3 has 14 amino acids. Germline V gene data show CDR1 as MDHEN and CDR2 as SYDVKM. The CDR3 DNA is TGTACCAGCAGTCCCGACAGATACCAAGAGACCCAGTACTTC. Translation: CTSSPDRYQETQYF.

In this sample, this clonotype turned up a few times. In DNA, the CDR3 is TGTGCCAGCAGCTTGGTCAGGGAAGGATACGAGCAGTACTTC. This sequence encodes CASSLVREGYEQYF. The V and J genes are TRBV5-6 and TRBJ2-7; TRBD1 might be the D (5 bases). CDR1 is SGHDT and CDR2 is YYEEEE in the germline V gene. The V gene lost 0 bases and the J gene lost 4 bases, with 11 bases spanning the gap. This CDR3 has 14 residues.

The chain joins TRBV9 to TRBJ1-1; D gene unclear. With 3 bases removed from V and 4 bases from J, the gap between germline ends came to 13 bases. CDR1 is SGDLS and CDR2 is YYNGEE in the germline V gene. The CDR3 is made up of 14 amino acids. This chain's CDR3 is CASSARSLPTEAFF. In DNA form, the CDR3 reads TGTGCCAGCAGCGCAAGGTCCTTGCCCACTGAAGCTTTCTTT.

Of note for this clonotype: One base away lies a much larger clone, so this may be a sequencing read error. The chain has TRBV7-4 and TRBJ2-5; 8 bases match TRBD1. CDR1 is SGHVT and CDR2 is SQSDAQ in the germline V gene. CDR3 size: 14 residues. The CDR3 spells CAGSFSDREETQYF. Written as DNA, the CDR3 is TGTGCCGGCAGCTTTTCGGACAGGGAAGAGACCCAGTACTTC. Drawing the rest from reference TRBV7-4 and TRBJ2-5, the complete variable domain is GAGVSQSPRYKVAKRGRDVALRCDSISGHVTLYWYRQTLGQGSEVLTYSQSDAQRDKSGRPSGRFSAERPERSVSTLKIQRTEQGDSAVYLCAGSFSDREETQYFGPGTRLLVL.

About this clonotype itself: Its ends do not fully match the called genes, so a read error is possible. The CDR3 DNA follows: TGCGCCAGCAGCTTGGGGCTTTTATCTGGGACCAACGTCCTGACTTTC. Translated, it gives CASSLGLLSGTNVLTF. The chain carries TRBV5-1 and TRBJ2-6; D is ambiguous. CDR1 SGHRS and CDR2 YFSETQ come from the germline V gene. This CDR3 contains 16 residues.

This clonotype was recorded at least ten times. This chain connects TRBV28 to TRBJ2-7, with D possibly being TRBD1 (5 bases). Trimming removed 10 bases at V and 3 bases at J, with 13 bases between. The length of the CDR3 is 12 residues. From germline, CDR1 is MDHEN and CDR2 SYDVKM. The CDR3 DNA follows: TGTGCCACCTACGACAGACTCTACGAGCAGTACTTC. Its protein is CATYDRLYEQYF.

The chain joins TRBV15 to TRBJ2-5, with 11 bases lining up with TRBD2. This CDR3 comprises 15 residues. The V gene's germline CDR1 is LNHNV and CDR2 YYDKDF (reference sequence). The ends lost 4 bases at V and 1 base at J; junction bases unmatched: 2. CDR3 coding DNA: TGTGCCACCAGCATCCTAGCGGGGGGCCAAGAGACCCAGTACTTC. Protein product: CATSILAGGQETQYF.

This clonotype showed up just a few times. The chain links TRBV19 to TRBJ2-2; D unclear. CDR1 and CDR2 (germline): LNHDA, SQIVND (reference sequence). The CDR3 spans 15 residues. Trimming cost V 3 bases and J 2 bases, with 10 bases left between them. Here the CDR3 DNA reads TGTGCCAGTAGTATTGCGAGAACAAACACCGGGGAGCTGTTTTTT. This encodes CASSIARTNTGELFF. Full variable domain (remainder filled in from reference TRBV19 and TRBJ2-2): DGGITQSPKYLFRKEGQNVTLSCEQNLNHDAMYWYRQDPGQGLRLIYYSQIVNDFQKGDIAEGYSVSREKKESFPLTVTSAQKNPTAFYLCASSIARTNTGELFFGEGSRLTVL.

This clonotype was observed at least ten times. V usage is TRBV7-8 and J usage is TRBJ1-6, with 8 bases that match TRBD1. CDR1 and CDR2 from the germline V gene are SGHVS and FQNEAQ. V lost 5 bases to trimming and J lost 10 bases; unmatched junction nucleotides: 10. The CDR3 loop spans 15 amino acids. The CDR3 DNA reads as TGTGCCAGCAGCCCGCAAGGACAGGGAGGGTCACCCCTCCACTTT. Translating gives CASSPQGQGGSPLHF.

This clonotype was seen at least ten times. The chain recombines TRBV20-1 with TRBJ2-1; possible D gene TRBD2, 6 bases. Between the trimmed V and J ends, which lost 5 bases and 9 bases, there was a span of 20 bases. This CDR3 is 14 amino acids long. Looked up from germline, CDR1 is DFQATT and CDR2 is SNEGSKA (reference sequence). CDR3 region: CSARSGLPGVEQFF. The CDR3, as DNA: TGCAGTGCTCGGTCGGGCCTCCCGGGGGTTGAGCAGTTCTTC.

A word on this clonotype: This may be a read error, as it is one base from a much larger clone. The V gene is TRBV11-3, the J gene TRBJ1-1; 7 bases are shared with TRBD1. Germline V gene lookup returns CDR1 SGHNT and CDR2 YENEEA. CDR3 length: 13 residues. V gave up 3 bases and J gave up 4 bases; unmatched junction bases: 2. CDR3 amino acids: CASSFQGGTEAFF. In DNA, the CDR3 is TGTGCCAGCAGCTTCCAGGGGGGCACTGAAGCTTTCTTT.

This clonotype was seen many times. The chain joins TRBV18 to TRBJ1-1, with 8 nucleotides matching TRBD1. V shed 2 bases, J shed 5 bases, and the junction held 7 bases outside the gene matches. CDR1 and CDR2 from the germline V gene are KGHSH and LQKENI. The CDR3 runs 15 residues. The CDR3: CASSPSTGGTTEAFF. The CDR3 DNA reads as TGTGCCAGCTCACCAAGTACAGGGGGAACGACTGAAGCTTTCTTT.

In its sample, this clonotype was seen many times. J is TRBJ1-1 and V is TRBV18; D call uncertain. The length of the CDR3 is 13 residues. The germline V gene has CDR1 KGHSH and CDR2 LQKENI. V lost 8 bases and J lost 3, with 13 bases in between. In DNA, the CDR3 is TGTGCCAGCGTCCCGATGGAGGACACTGAAGCTTTCTTT. Translating it yields CASVPMEDTEAFF.

This clonotype was picked up many times. The DNA for the CDR3 is TGTGCCAGCAGCTTACTGACAGGGAACGAGCAGTACTTC. As protein: CASSLLTGNEQYF. The V call is TRBV13, the J call TRBJ2-7; 7 nucleotides match TRBD1. The V segment lost 2 bases and the J segment 5 bases; nucleotides outside the gene matches: 3. The CDR3 is 13 amino acids. Per germline, CDR1 PRHDT and CDR2 FYEKMQ (reference sequence).